This T cell receptor beta chain was identified in a study of CD8 T cells in cerebrospinal fluid in Alzheimer's disease. Participants were all in good physical condition and free of acute infection. Its frequency marks this clonotype as large. From the 10x single-cell sequencing reads, TCRdb lists one entry per CDR3 protein and no DNA. Here the sample table reports over 600 distinct CDR3 sequences. The CDR3 has 14 residues. Germline CDR1 reads ENHRY; CDR2 reads SYGVKD. The chain has TRBV10-3 and TRBJ1-4; TCRdb outputs TRBD1, but without DNA this stays unchecked. The source of this sequence is a human donor with Alzheimer's disease. Sample: cerebrospinal fluid. CDR3 residues: CAIRPGQGDEKLFF.